Here is one T cell receptor beta chain with its context. Its target is not known. This CDR3 is built from 13 residues. V was cut by 8 bases and J by 5 bases, with 16 bases left in between. TCRdb re-called the RT-PCR reads with MiXCR, one entry per CDR3 protein. The data show 530,000 or so distinct CDR3 sequences, around 25% seen once. This entry belongs to a study of response to subunit inactivated influenza vaccine. General observations from the study: Only a handful of new T cells, the authors suggested, are recruited with each seasonal influenza vaccination.

The chain employs TRBV12-3 or TRBV12-4 and TRBJ2-7; possible D gene TRBD2, 6 bases. The specimen was CD4+ T cells sorted from PBMCs, collected 5 to 6 days after vaccination. This sequence originates from a man aged 45-65 years who received an inactivated influenza vaccine. The CDR3 loop reads CASSPFGGNEQYF. DNA for the CDR3: TGTGCCAGCTCCCCCTTCGGGGGTAACGAGCAGTACTTC.